This T cell receptor (beta chain) originates from a study of human T cells and chemical hapten exposure. This clonotype was counted at least ten times. The library put unique molecular identifiers onto individual cDNA molecules. Each CDR3 protein is one row after TCRdb ran MiXCR on the RACE reads. The sample has about 190,000 distinct CDR3 sequences; approximately 24% are singletons. The time point: patch test 3, about 24 weeks after DPC sensitization. Specified treatment: therapeutic diphenylcyclopropenone sensitization with weekly scalp DPC. This specimen consisted of whole blood, obtained in connection with sensitization to the hapten diphenylcyclopropenone (DPC). This clonotype was obtained from a woman between 35 and 50 years old with alopecia areata. Some clones in this sample may be carry-over from other donors' samples.

The CDR3 spells CSAEMSGGTYEQYF. Here the CDR3 DNA reads TGCAGTGCTGAAATGTCGGGTGGAACCTACGAGCAGTACTTC. The chain joins TRBV20-1 to TRBJ2-7; no firm D call. The CDR3 totals 14 residues. In germline, CDR1 is DFQATT, CDR2 SNEGSKA (reference sequence). The V gene lost 5 bases and the J gene lost 2 bases, with 16 bases spanning the gap.